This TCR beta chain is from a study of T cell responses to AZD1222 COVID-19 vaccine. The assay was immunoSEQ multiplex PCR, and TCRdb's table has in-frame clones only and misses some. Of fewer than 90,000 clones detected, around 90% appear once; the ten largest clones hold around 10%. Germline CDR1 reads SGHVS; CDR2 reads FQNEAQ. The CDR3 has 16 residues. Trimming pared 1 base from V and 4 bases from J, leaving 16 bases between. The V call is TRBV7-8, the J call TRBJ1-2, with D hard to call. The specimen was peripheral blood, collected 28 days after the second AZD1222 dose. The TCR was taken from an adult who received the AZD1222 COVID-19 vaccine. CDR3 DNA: TGTGCCAGCAGCTTAGAAGTTACAGTCTTGGGCTATGGCTACACCTTC. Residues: CASSLEVTVLGYGYTF.